A selection of T cell receptor beta chains follows, all from one sample in a study of OX40 agonist ivuxolimab in advanced cancers. Generated by immunoSEQ multiplex PCR, the TCRdb table keeps only in-frame clones and is missing some. The sample records fewer than 55,000 clones, roughly nine tenths being singletons. The material sequenced was CD4+ or CD8+ T cells sorted from blood, taken in a trial of the OX40 agonist ivuxolimab. Every receptor here comes from an adult with an advanced solid tumor such as melanoma, head and neck, liver or kidney cancer. The CDR3 runs from the conserved cysteine through the conserved F or W. D genes are given only for firm matches.

>16|NA|TRBJ1-5|TRBV15
CATSNRQAYSNQPQHF
TGTGCCACCAGCAACCGGCAGGCCTATAGCAATCAGCCCCAGCATTTT
>16|NA|TRBJ2-7|TRBV14
CASSQGPQGGSYEQYF
TGTGCCAGCAGCCAAGGCCCACAGGGTGGGTCCTACGAGCAGTACTTC
>16|TRBD2|TRBJ2-5|TRBV6-5
CASSYPGLAGEETQYF
TGTGCCAGCAGTTACCCTGGACTAGCGGGCGAAGAGACCCAGTACTTC
>16|NA|TRBJ1-2|TRBV7-9
CASHSISRGNEDGYTF
TGTGCCAGCCATAGTATTTCAAGGGGCAATGAAGATGGCTACACCTTC
>12|NA|TRBJ2-3|TRBV5-6
CASSLEADTQYF
TGTGCCAGCAGCTTAGAGGCAGATACGCAGTATTTT
>17|NA|TRBJ1-1|TRBV6-1
CASSGLSSGVESSEAFF
TGTGCCAGCAGTGGACTCTCATCGGGGGTAGAGAGTAGTGAAGCTTTCTTT
>15|TRBD1|TRBJ1-3|TRBV7-8
CASSPGTGSGNTIYF
TGTGCCAGCAGTCCCGGGACAGGCTCTGGAAACACCATATATTTT
>14|NA|TRBJ2-4|TRBV30
CAWSVSVRGNIQYF
TGTGCCTGGAGTGTAAGCGTTAGGGGAAACATTCAGTACTTC
>14|NA|TRBJ1-2|TRBV4-1
CASSQDTGVDGYTF
TGCGCCAGCAGCCAAGATACCGGGGTTGATGGCTACACCTTC
>13|NA|TRBJ2-7|TRBV6-6
CASREQGSYEQYF
TGTGCCAGCAGGGAACAGGGCTCCTACGAGCAGTACTTC
>17|NA|TRBJ1-6|TRBV21-1
CASTDLREGGDNSPLHF
TGTGCCAGCACTGACCTGAGGGAGGGAGGGGATAATTCACCCCTCCACTTT
>13|TRBD2|TRBJ2-1|TRBV19
CASRGLAYNEQFF
TGTGCCAGTAGGGGACTAGCTTACAATGAGCAGTTCTTC
>14|TRBD1|TRBJ2-7|TRBV7-2
CASSHNRGVYEQYF
TGTGCCAGCAGCCACAACAGGGGAGTCTACGAGCAGTACTTC
>18|TRBD1|TRBJ1-5|TRBV9
CASSYSRDRLYSNQPQHF
TGTGCCAGCAGCTATTCTCGGGACAGGCTTTATAGCAATCAGCCCCAGCATTTT
>11|NA|TRBJ1-2|TRBV10-3
CATGEDYGYTF
TGTGCCACCGGGGAGGACTATGGCTACACCTTC
>14|NA|TRBJ2-7|TRBV5-6
CASSTGTTSYEQYF
TGTGCCAGCAGCACCGGGACAACATCCTACGAGCAGTACTTC
>14|TRBD2|TRBJ2-7|TRBV29-1
CSVELAGVAYEQYF
TGCAGCGTTGAACTAGCGGGCGTAGCCTACGAGCAGTACTTC